This paragraph reports one TCR beta chain. Its target is unknown. This entry belongs to a study of shared clonotypes between healthy human individuals. Only in-frame clones appear in the TCRdb table, and some are missing; sequencing was by immunoSEQ multiplex PCR. The sample lists about 2.3 million clones, about nine tenths occurring once. Whole-study results and caveats: The study found about 5% of naive CD4 clonotypes shared across four donors.

Donation came from healthy HIV-negative adults that had no recent acute infections or vaccinations. The TCR was taken from a man aged 18 to 29 in good health. Some clones in this sample may be carry-over from other donors' samples. Sequencing used naive CD4+ T cells from PBMCs. The subset: CD45RA+ positively selected.

The CDR3 here is CASSYSKQAYEQYF. DNA of the CDR3: TGTGCCAGCAGTTACTCGAAACAGGCCTACGAGCAGTACTTC. V and J are TRBV6-5 and TRBJ2-7; perhaps TRBD1 as D (5 bases). V was shortened by 0 bases and J by 2 bases, with 8 bases between the two germline ends. The CDR3 length is 14 residues. In germline, CDR1 is MNHEY, CDR2 SVGAGI.